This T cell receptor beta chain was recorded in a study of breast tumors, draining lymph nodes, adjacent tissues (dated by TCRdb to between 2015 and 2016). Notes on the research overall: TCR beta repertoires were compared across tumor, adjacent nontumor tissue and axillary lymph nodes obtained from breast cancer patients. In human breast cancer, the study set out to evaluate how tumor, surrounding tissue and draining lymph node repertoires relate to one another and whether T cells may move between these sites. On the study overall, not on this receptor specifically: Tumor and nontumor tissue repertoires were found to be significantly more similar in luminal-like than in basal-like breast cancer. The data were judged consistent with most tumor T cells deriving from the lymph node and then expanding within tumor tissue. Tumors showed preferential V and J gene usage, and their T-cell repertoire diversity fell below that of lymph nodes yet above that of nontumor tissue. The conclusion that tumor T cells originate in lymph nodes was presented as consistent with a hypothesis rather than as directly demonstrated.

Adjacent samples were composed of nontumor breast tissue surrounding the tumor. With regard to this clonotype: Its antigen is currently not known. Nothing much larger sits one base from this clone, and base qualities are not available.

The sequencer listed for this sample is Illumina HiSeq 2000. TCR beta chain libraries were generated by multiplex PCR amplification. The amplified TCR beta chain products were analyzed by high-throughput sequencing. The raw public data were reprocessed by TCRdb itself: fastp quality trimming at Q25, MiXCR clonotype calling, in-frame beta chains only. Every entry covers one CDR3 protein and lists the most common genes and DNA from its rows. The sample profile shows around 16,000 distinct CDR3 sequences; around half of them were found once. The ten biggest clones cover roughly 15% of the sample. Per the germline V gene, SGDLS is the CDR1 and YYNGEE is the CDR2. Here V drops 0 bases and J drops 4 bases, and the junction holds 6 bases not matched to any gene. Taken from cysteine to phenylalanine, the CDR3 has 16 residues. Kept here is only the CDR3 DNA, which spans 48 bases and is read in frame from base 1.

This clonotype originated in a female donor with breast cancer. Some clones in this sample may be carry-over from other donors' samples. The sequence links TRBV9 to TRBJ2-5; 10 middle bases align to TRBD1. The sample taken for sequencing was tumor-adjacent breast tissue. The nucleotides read TGTGCCAGCAGCGTAGATGGGGACAGGGGTTCAGAGACCCAGTACTTC. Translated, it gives CASSVDGDRGSETQYF.